A single sample is the source of the 7 T cell receptor beta chains below, sequenced in a study of T-cell memory formation after mild COVID-19. TCRdb reanalysed the 5' RACE reads using MiXCR and keeps one entry per CDR3 protein. This repertoire shows roughly 100,000 distinct CDR3 sequences, roughly 16% found once; its top ten account for 39%. Sequenced material: PBMCs or a T cell subset sorted from them (not recorded which). The origin of the receptors is a man younger than 35 who had mild COVID-19 (a few samples of this study predate the infection). Cell type and time point are not known.

This chain connects TRBV27 to TRBJ2-7; the D is unclear. CDR1 is MNHEY and CDR2 is SMNVEV in the germline V gene (reference sequence). Trimming stripped 5 bases from V and 4 bases from J, with 15 bases between. The CDR3 contains 14 residues. The CDR3 nucleotides are TGTGCCAGCAGTCCCCTTCTAGGGTCATACGAGCAGTACTTC. This encodes CASSPLLGSYEQYF.

This clonotype was counted many times. The J gene is TRBJ2-3, the V gene TRBV7-9; no clear D gene. The V gene's germline CDR1 is SEHNR and CDR2 FQNEAQ (reference sequence). V dropped 8 bases and J dropped 4 bases, with 13 bases sitting between them. CDR3 length equals 13 residues. CDR3 residues: CASGLGVADTQYF. The CDR3 DNA sequence: TGTGCCAGCGGGTTGGGTGTGGCAGATACGCAGTATTTT.

This clonotype was counted ten times or more. The rearrangement uses TRBV5-1 and TRBJ2-3; 8 bases match TRBD2. This CDR3 has 16 residues. CDR1 SGHRS and CDR2 YFSETQ come from the germline V gene. The ends lost 4 bases at V and 6 bases at J; junction bases unmatched: 13. For the CDR3, the DNA is TGCGCCAGCAGCCCCTCGACTCCGGGACTAGTTGATACGCAGTATTTT. Translating it yields CASSPSTPGLVDTQYF.

This clonotype was seen a few times. The gene calls are TRBV7-9 and TRBJ1-1; weak D call: TRBD1 (6 bases). This CDR3 is built from 15 residues. The ends were cut back, 4 bases at V and 5 bases at J, with 17 bases in the middle. In germline, CDR1 is SEHNR, CDR2 FQNEAQ (reference sequence). The CDR3 protein is CASSSRGGRWTEAFF. Written as DNA, the CDR3 is TGTGCCAGCAGCTCTCGGGGGGGCCGGTGGACTGAAGCTTTCTTT. Full variable domain (outside the CDR3, taken from reference TRBV7-9 and TRBJ1-1): DTGVSQNPRHKITKRGQNVTFRCDPISEHNRLYWYRQTLGQGPEFLTYFQNEAQLEKSRLLSDRFSAERPKGSFSTLEIQRTEQGDSAMYLCASSSRGGRWTEAFFGQGTRLTVV.

This chain uses TRBV4-1 with TRBJ1-5, with no clear D. CDR1 is MGHRA and CDR2 is YSYEKL in the germline V gene. This CDR3 contains 15 residues. Deletions cut 4 bases from V and 1 base from J, with 11 bases between. The CDR3 DNA reads TGCGCCAGCAGCCTAGATTTGGGGAGCAATCAGCCCCAGCATTTT. The encoded protein is CASSLDLGSNQPQHF.

The gene calls are TRBV20-1 and TRBJ2-7; 7 bases map to TRBD1. Germline values: CDR1 DFQATT, CDR2 SNEGSKA (reference sequence). The CDR3 has 14 amino acids. The junction had 10 bases not matched to a gene; V was cut back by 3 bases and J by 5 bases. In nucleotides, the CDR3 is TGCAGTGCTAGCGGGGACAGTGGGACAAACGAGCAGTACTTC. Residues: CSASGDSGTNEQYF.

CDR3 in amino acids: CASTGPRGPTDTQYF. The CDR3, as DNA: TGTGCCAGCACCGGACCGCGGGGGCCCACAGATACGCAGTATTTT. V and J are TRBV5-4 and TRBJ2-3; tentative D call: TRBD2 (7 bases). Trimming took off 6 bases at V and 2 bases at J, with 16 bases between the two ends. The CDR3 runs to 15 residues. CDR1 and CDR2 (germline): SGHNT, YYREEE (reference sequence).